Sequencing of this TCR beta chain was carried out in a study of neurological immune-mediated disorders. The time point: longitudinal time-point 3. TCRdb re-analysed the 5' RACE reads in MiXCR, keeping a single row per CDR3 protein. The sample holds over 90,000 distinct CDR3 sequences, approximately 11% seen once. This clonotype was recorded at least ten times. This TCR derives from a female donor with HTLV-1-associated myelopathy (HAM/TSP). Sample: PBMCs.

The CDR3 here is CSAGQGFTGELFF. For the CDR3, the DNA is TGCAGCGCAGGACAGGGATTCACCGGGGAGCTGTTTTTT. The V and J genes are TRBV29-1 and TRBJ2-2, with 8 positions matching TRBD1. Losses at the gene ends were 7 bases for V and 4 bases for J; bases not matched to a gene: 5. Germline CDR1 reads SQVTM; CDR2 reads ANQGSEA. This CDR3 spans 13 amino acids.